Below, one T cell receptor (beta chain) is given with its context. At least ten counts were recorded for this clonotype. Its antigen is currently not known. No much larger clone exists at a distance of one base, and base qualities are not known. Instrument used: Illumina HiSeq 1500. TCRdb reprocessed the public reads (quality trimming at Q25 with fastp, clone calling with MiXCR) and kept in-frame beta chains. Every distinct CDR3 protein forms one entry, paired with its most common genes and DNA. The sample yields tens of thousands of distinct CDR3 sequences; about 24% were counted once. 50% of the sample rests with the top ten. This specimen belongs to a study of T cell repertoires in cytomegalovirus infection (dated by TCRdb to between 2019 and 2020). For the wider study: Alongside well-studied HLA-B-restricted epitopes, the peptide stimulations were aimed at recently identified HLA-C-restricted CMV epitopes, whose presentation resists viral immunomodulation. Because public TCR beta signatures pointed to carriage of CMV infection together with the matching HLA type, the HLA type of each donor mattered for the analysis. Findings and caveats that apply to the study as a whole: Carriers of CMV infection plus the relevant HLA type were discriminated by the cumulative frequency of public TCR beta family members in the study cohort and in an independent approximately 340-donor cohort. The ex vivo response was dominated by HLA-C-restricted CMV-specific TCR beta clonotypes, which also provided the single most frequent clonotype in two of eight donors.

The sample's treatment or condition label, in plain terms: in vitro stimulation with specific CMV peptide epitopes to enrich CMV-specific T cells. Trimming accounts for 5 bases at V and 7 bases at J, while the number of junction bases matched to no gene is 15. The CDR3 runs 17 amino acids, cysteine and phenylalanine included. The DNA shown is the 51-base CDR3, in frame from base 1. The chain links TRBV12-3 or TRBV12-4 with TRBJ1-2, and TRBD1 aligns with 11 junction nucleotides. The TCR originated in a human donor in good health (CMV status not recorded). Some clones in this sample may be carry-over from other donors' samples. Sequencing was performed on CD8+ T cells from cultured PBMCs, taken from culture after CMV antigen stimulation. CDR3 sequence: CASSIKTGTGGRGGYTF. The sequence in DNA is TGTGCCAGCAGTATAAAAACCGGGACAGGGGGTAGAGGTGGCTACACCTTC.